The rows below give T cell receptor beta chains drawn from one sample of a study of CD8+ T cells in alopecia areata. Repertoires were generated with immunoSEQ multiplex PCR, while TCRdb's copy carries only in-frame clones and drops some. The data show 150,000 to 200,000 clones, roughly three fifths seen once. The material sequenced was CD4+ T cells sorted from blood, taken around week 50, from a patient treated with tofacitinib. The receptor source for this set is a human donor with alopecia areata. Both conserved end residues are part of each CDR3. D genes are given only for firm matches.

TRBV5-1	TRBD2	CASGTSGPSYNEQFF
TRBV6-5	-	CASSYPTTGPGGYTF
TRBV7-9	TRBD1	CASSFHSGTEGGYTF
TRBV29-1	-	CSVGLRFTGELFF
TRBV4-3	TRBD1	CASSQEVAGGQPQHF
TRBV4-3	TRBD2	CASSQTSGLGNEQFF
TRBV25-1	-	CASSYRAHEQYF
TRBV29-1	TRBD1	CSVGDRGRGSYGYTF
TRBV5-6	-	CASSLVVGGPLHF
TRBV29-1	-	CSVAEGNQPQHF
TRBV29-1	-	CSTKPQENTDTQYF
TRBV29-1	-	CSVVRTETEAFF
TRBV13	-	CASRSAGAGNEKLFF
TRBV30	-	CAWRRGPNTEAFF
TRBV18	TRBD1	CASSPTDRGEQYF
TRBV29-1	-	CSVVDRRNTGELFF
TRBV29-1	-	CSVGRGTEAFF
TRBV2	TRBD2	CASNSGGAGEQFF
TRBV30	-	CAWSGEREDYGYTF
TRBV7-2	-	CASSPRFTEAFF